This T cell receptor beta chain was sequenced in a study of T-cell reconstitution after alpha-beta-depleted transplantation in children. Germline V gives CDR1 MDHEN, CDR2 SYDVKM. The CDR3 is 18 amino acids. V was clipped by 3 bases and J by 3 bases; unmatched bases: 14. Unique molecular identifiers were used in preparing the TCRbeta library. TCRdb ran MiXCR on the PCR reads and lists one entry per CDR3 protein. Seen here are about 400,000 distinct CDR3 sequences, 16% observed once, and the top ten hold approximately 28%. The chain uses TRBV28 and TRBJ1-5; TRBD1 matches 7 bases. This material consisted of PBMCs, mostly from graft donor cells, taken 360 days after TCRalphabeta/CD19-depleted stem cell transplant. This receptor was obtained from a boy under three years old who had a stem cell transplant for Wiskott-Aldrich syndrome, so the T cells may come from the graft donor. The CDR3 DNA is TGTGCCAGCAGTTTCACGACAGGGATTGGGAGGCCCAATCAGCCCCAGCATTTT. As protein: CASSFTTGIGRPNQPQHF.